A selection of T cell receptor beta chains follows, all from one sample in a study of CD8 T cells in Susac syndrome. TCRdb itself ran the immunoSEQ multiplex PCR reads through MiXCR, one entry per CDR3 protein. The sample holds around 140,000 distinct CDR3 sequences, about 95% seen once. Sample: CD4+ T cells from PBMCs. The receptor source for this set is a human donor with multiple sclerosis. Each CDR3 is given with its conserved first and last residue. D genes are given only for firm matches. Size is stated for part of the rows, as once, few or many counts, or as a class when the clone is expanded.

D gene	J gene	V gene	CDR3 length	clone size	CDR3 protein	CDR3 DNA
TRBD1	TRBJ1-2	TRBV27	15	-	CASRPPGQGGYGYTF	TGTGCCAGCAGACCACCGGGACAGGGGGGATATGGCTACACCTTC
-	TRBJ1-5	TRBV20-1	13	-	CSAKGMRAQPQHF	TGCAGTGCCAAGGGGATGAGGGCTCAGCCCCAGCATTTT
TRBD1	TRBJ2-7	TRBV30	14	-	CACQSDRGGYEQYF	TGTGCCTGTCAAAGCGACAGGGGGGGCTACGAGCAGTACTTC
-	TRBJ2-2	TRBV10-3	13	-	CAIRADSTGELFF	TGTGCCATCAGGGCCGACAGTACCGGGGAGCTGTTTTTT
TRBD2	TRBJ2-7	TRBV4-2	16	-	CASSLGLAGGAYEQYF	TGTGCCAGCAGCTTGGGACTAGCGGGAGGGGCCTACGAGCAGTACTTC
-	TRBJ1-2	TRBV6-6	12	-	CASSLDPHGYTF	TGTGCCAGCAGCCTCGACCCCCATGGCTACACCTTC
-	TRBJ2-1	TRBV2	14	-	CASSELVAAHEQFF	TGTGCCAGCAGTGAACTAGTAGCAGCTCATGAGCAGTTCTTC
TRBD1	TRBJ2-1	TRBV30	14	-	CAWNSRGHRNEQFF	TGTGCCTGGAATTCCAGGGGGCACAGGAATGAGCAGTTCTTC
-	TRBJ2-7	TRBV7-9	12	-	CASSWGANEQYF	TGTGCCAGCAGCTGGGGGGCGAACGAGCAGTACTTC
-	TRBJ2-7	TRBV28	14	-	CSSSSGQPFYEQYF	TGTTCCAGCAGTTCGGGGCAGCCCTTCTACGAGCAGTACTTC
TRBD2	TRBJ2-4	TRBV30	14	-	CAWSDGGNKNIQYF	TGTGCCTGGAGTGACGGGGGGAATAAAAACATTCAGTACTTC
-	TRBJ1-1	TRBV30	15	-	CAWSVLGLMNTEAFF	TGTGCCTGGAGTGTACTGGGACTGATGAACACTGAAGCTTTCTTT
TRBD2	TRBJ2-7	TRBV12-3/TRBV12-4	15	-	CASRVTSGGSYEQYF	TGTGCCAGCCGGGTGACTAGCGGAGGTTCCTACGAGCAGTACTTC
-	TRBJ1-1	TRBV24-1	16	-	CATSSPLPLGGTEAFF	TGTGCCACCAGTTCCCCCTTGCCCCTCGGGGGCACTGAAGCTTTCTTT
TRBD1	TRBJ2-5	TRBV7-9	14	few	CASSSGTGRETQYF	TGTGCCAGCAGCTCCGGGACAGGGAGAGAGACCCAGTACTTC
-	TRBJ2-1	TRBV20-1	12	-	CSASHPNNEQFF	TGCAGTGCGAGCCACCCTAACAATGAGCAGTTCTTC
-	TRBJ2-7	TRBV27	13	-	CASLWGGVGEQYF	TGTGCCAGCCTCTGGGGCGGGGTGGGCGAGCAGTACTTC
-	TRBJ2-5	TRBV19	13	-	CASSKLGQETQYF	TGTGCCAGTAGCAAGCTAGGACAAGAGACCCAGTACTTC
-	TRBJ1-4	TRBV30	11	-	CAWSVLEKLFF	TGTGCCTGGAGTGTACTTGAAAAACTGTTTTTT
TRBD2	TRBJ2-3	TRBV9	15	-	CASSAASGSTDTQYF	TGTGCCAGCAGCGCCGCTAGCGGTAGCACAGATACGCAGTATTTT
-	TRBJ2-5	TRBV20-1	13	-	CSASTAPRETQYF	TGCAGTGCTAGCACGGCGCCCAGAGAGACCCAGTACTTC
-	TRBJ1-4	TRBV25-1	16	-	CASSEGLRVRNEKLFF	TGTGCCAGCAGTGAGGGCCTAAGGGTCAGGAATGAAAAACTGTTTTTT
TRBD1	TRBJ1-5	TRBV3-1	14	once	CASSPGTGNQPQHF	TGTGCCAGCAGCCCGGGGACAGGGAATCAGCCCCAGCATTTT
-	TRBJ1-5	TRBV7-2	12	few	CASSLYNQPQHF	TGTGCCAGCAGCTTATACAATCAGCCCCAGCATTTT
-	TRBJ1-1	TRBV7-8	16	-	CASSLGRQGLNTEAFF	TGTGCCAGCAGCTTAGGGAGGCAGGGGCTGAACACTGAAGCTTTCTTT
TRBD1	TRBJ1-1	TRBV20-1	15	-	CSARDRQGRSTEAFF	TGCAGTGCTAGAGACCGACAGGGGAGGAGCACTGAAGCTTTCTTT
TRBD1	TRBJ2-5	TRBV5-1	15	-	CASARVQGARETQYF	TGCGCCAGCGCACGGGTACAGGGGGCGAGGGAGACCCAGTACTTC
-	TRBJ1-5	TRBV30	13	-	CAWKNGGNQPQHF	TGTGCCTGGAAAAATGGGGGCAATCAGCCCCAGCATTTT
-	TRBJ2-1	TRBV28	15	-	CASSLQPYSYNEQFF	TGTGCCAGCAGTTTACAGCCTTACTCCTACAATGAGCAGTTCTTC